Below, one T cell receptor (beta chain) is given with its context. Its cognate antigen is unknown. This specimen belongs to a study of T cell responses to AZD1222 COVID-19 vaccine. Study-level findings and limits: Mostly white British, mostly female donors; authors suggested clonal diversity may be underestimated. Epitopes outside B.1.351 and B.1.1.7 mutated regions reportedly drew nearly half of spike TCRs. The CD4 TCRs associated with vaccination extended across spike and predominated at 160-218 and 743-854. Spike-specific TCR repertoires showed rising breadth and depth after two AZD1222 doses.

Germline V gives CDR1 MNHNY, CDR2 SVGAGI (reference sequence). This CDR3 contains 16 residues. Trimming pared 2 bases from V and 3 bases from J, leaving 16 bases between. The assay was immunoSEQ multiplex PCR, and TCRdb's table has in-frame clones only and misses some. The data show around 80,000 clones, 90% seen once. The TCR sequence derives from an adult in good health. Sequenced here: peripheral blood, sampled on day 0 of AZD1222 vaccination. The rearrangement joins TRBV6-6 to TRBJ1-2, with a possible D match to TRBD1 (5 bases). CDR3 DNA: TGTGCCAGCAGTTACGGGGCAGTTGAGGGCTACTATGGCTACACCTTC. It codes for CASSYGAVEGYYGYTF.